These 15 T cell receptor beta chains share one sample of origin, sequenced in a study of T cell responses to AZD1222 COVID-19 vaccine. Repertoires were generated with immunoSEQ multiplex PCR, while TCRdb's copy carries only in-frame clones and drops some. The data contain roughly 130,000 clones, over 75% of them seen just once; the ten biggest clones take up approximately 1.7%. The specimen comprised peripheral blood, sampled on day 0 of AZD1222 vaccination. The receptors come from an adult in good health.

V and J are TRBV5-1 and TRBJ1-1; D not resolved. With 4 bases removed from V and 3 bases from J, the gap between germline ends came to 10 bases. The CDR3 is made up of 13 amino acids. Germline V lookup: CDR1 SGHRS, CDR2 YFSETQ. As DNA, the CDR3 is TGCGCCAGCAGCGTTGACGGATACACTGAAGCTTTCTTT. This sequence encodes CASSVDGYTEAFF.

The chain is built from TRBV19 and TRBJ1-5; D remains unclear. Deletions cut 7 bases from V and 0 bases from J, with 16 bases between. CDR1 and CDR2 (germline): LNHDA, SQIVND (reference sequence). The CDR3 loop spans 16 amino acids. CDR3 region: CASNDEEVYSNQPQHF. For the CDR3, the DNA is TGTGCCAGTAACGACGAGGAGGTTTATAGCAATCAGCCCCAGCATTTT.

V and J are TRBV2 and TRBJ1-2; 7 bases are shared with TRBD1. The trim removed 7 bases at V and 4 bases at J, leaving 9 bases unmatched. This CDR3 contains 14 residues. CDR1 is SNHLY, CDR2 FYNNEI, per germline. DNA for the CDR3: TGTGCCAGCAATCTACAGGGGCCGGGCTATGGCTACACCTTC. This gives the protein CASNLQGPGYGYTF.

This sequence joins TRBV30 and TRBJ2-1; 8 bases map to TRBD1. The germline gives CDR1 GTSNPN, CDR2 SVGIG (reference sequence). With V trimmed by 0 bases and J by 8 bases, 9 bases remained unmatched. The CDR3 has 15 residues. CDR3 nucleotides: TGTGCCTGGAGTGTAACGACAGGGGTTTTGGATGAGCAGTTCTTC. It specifies CAWSVTTGVLDEQFF. Drawing the rest from reference TRBV30 and TRBJ2-1, the complete variable domain is SQTIHQWPATLVQPVGSPLSLECTVEGTSNPNLYWYRQAAGRGLQLLFYSVGIGQISSEVPQNLSASRPQDRQFILSSKKLLLSDSGFYLCAWSVTTGVLDEQFFGPGTRLTVL.

As for this clone: Additional DNA sequences in this sample encode the identical CDR3. The chain joins TRBV30 to TRBJ1-2; no clear D. The CDR3 extends over 12 amino acids. V lost 0 bases, J lost 5 bases, and 7 bases lay in between. CDR1 GTSNPN and CDR2 SVGIG come from the germline V gene (reference sequence). The CDR3 protein is CAWSVLGYGYTF. For the CDR3, the DNA is TGTGCCTGGAGTGTACTAGGGTATGGCTACACCTTC.

A single count supports this clone. The chain carries TRBV11-3 and TRBJ2-1, with 11 positions matching TRBD2. CDR3 length equals 13 residues. Unmatched junction bases numbered 7, after V lost 5 bases and J lost 13 bases. Germline loops: CDR1 SGHNT, CDR2 YENEEA. For the CDR3, the DNA is TGTGCCAGCAGCCCGCTAGCGGGGGGAGCCCAGTTCTTC. Translated: CASSPLAGGAQFF.

This sequence joins TRBV5-8 and TRBJ1-2; 7 bases agree with TRBD1. The trim removed 5 bases at V and 1 base at J, leaving 8 bases unmatched. In germline, CDR1 is SGHTS, CDR2 YDEGEE. The CDR3 extends over 15 amino acids. The CDR3: CASRITGTVNYGYTF. As DNA, the CDR3 is TGTGCCAGCAGGATAACGGGGACAGTTAACTATGGCTACACCTTC.

The rearrangement joins TRBV19 to TRBJ1-3; TRBD1 might be the D (5 bases). V was cut by 5 bases and J by 0 bases, with 17 bases left in between. CDR1 and CDR2 from the germline V gene are LNHDA and SQIVND (reference sequence). CDR3 length equals 17 residues. In DNA form, the CDR3 reads TGTGCCAGTAGTCGGTACGACAGCCTGAGCTCTGGAAACACCATATATTTT. Its translation: CASSRYDSLSSGNTIYF.

The genes are TRBV6-5 and TRBJ1-1, with TRBD1 matching 8 bases. Germline V gene lookup returns CDR1 MNHEY and CDR2 SVGAGI. The V and J ends lost 2 bases and 3 bases, in that order; junction bases with no gene match: 8. The CDR3 sequence is 16 residues long. CDR3 loop: CASSYTRQGSHTEAFF. The CDR3 DNA reads as TGTGCCAGCAGTTACACAAGACAGGGGTCACACACTGAAGCTTTCTTT.

This clone is medium-sized by share. The gene calls are TRBV3-1 (or the pseudogene TRBV3-2) and TRBJ2-1, with 7 bases identical to TRBD2. The CDR3 covers 17 residues. Germline V gene lookup returns CDR1 LGHDT and CDR2 YNNKEL (reference sequence). With 0 bases clipped from V and 10 bases from J, the junction kept 15 bases outside the gene matches. CDR3 nucleotides: TGTGCCAGCAGCCAAGATCCCATGGGGGAGGGACCTTGGGAGCAGTTCTTC. Translating gives CASSQDPMGEGPWEQFF.

The rearrangement links TRBV30 to TRBJ1-2; D perhaps matches TRBD1 (5 bases). The CDR3 has 14 residues. V shed 0 bases and J shed 8 bases, with 16 bases lying between them. Germline CDR1 GTSNPN, CDR2 SVGIG (reference sequence). The chain's CDR3 is CAWSVLDRGRGYTF. The CDR3 DNA follows: TGTGCCTGGAGTGTACTCGACAGAGGCAGGGGCTACACCTTC.

The CDR3 spells CASSPPGEGFTEAFF. The CDR3 region has the DNA TGTGCCAGTAGCCCGCCAGGGGAGGGCTTCACTGAAGCTTTCTTT. The chain combines TRBV19 with TRBJ1-1; TRBD1 is a possible D gene (6 bases). CDR3 length: 15 amino acids. Trimming removed 6 bases from V and 4 bases from J, with 18 bases in between. CDR1 LNHDA and CDR2 SQIVND come from the germline V gene (reference sequence).

V and J are TRBV5-8 and TRBJ1-4; perhaps TRBD1 as D (5 bases). Trimming cost V 2 bases and J 5 bases, with 25 bases left between them. Looked up from germline, CDR1 is SGHTS and CDR2 is YDEGEE. There are 19 residues in the CDR3. CDR3 amino acids: CASSFGGGSIPVLNEKLFF. CDR3 bases: TGTGCCAGCAGCTTCGGTGGGGGGAGTATTCCCGTCCTGAATGAAAAACTGTTTTTT.

The gene calls are TRBV3-1 (or the pseudogene TRBV3-2) and TRBJ2-6, with no clear D. Germline CDR1 LGHDT, CDR2 YNNKEL (reference sequence). Trimming pared 0 bases from V and 2 bases from J, leaving 11 bases between. The CDR3 extends over 17 amino acids. The CDR3 loop reads CASSQETAMAGANVLTF. Here the CDR3 DNA reads TGTGCCAGCAGCCAAGAGACGGCGATGGCTGGGGCCAACGTCCTGACTTTC.

This clone was found once. V gene TRBV11-3 combines with J gene TRBJ1-1; 11 bases are a match to TRBD1. CDR1 is SGHNT and CDR2 is YENEEA in the germline V gene. J gave up 7 bases and V 4 bases, and 2 bases lay outside the gene matches. The CDR3 contains 13 residues. CDR3: CASSWGQGDEAFF. The CDR3 bases are TGTGCCAGCAGCTGGGGACAGGGGGATGAAGCTTTCTTT.